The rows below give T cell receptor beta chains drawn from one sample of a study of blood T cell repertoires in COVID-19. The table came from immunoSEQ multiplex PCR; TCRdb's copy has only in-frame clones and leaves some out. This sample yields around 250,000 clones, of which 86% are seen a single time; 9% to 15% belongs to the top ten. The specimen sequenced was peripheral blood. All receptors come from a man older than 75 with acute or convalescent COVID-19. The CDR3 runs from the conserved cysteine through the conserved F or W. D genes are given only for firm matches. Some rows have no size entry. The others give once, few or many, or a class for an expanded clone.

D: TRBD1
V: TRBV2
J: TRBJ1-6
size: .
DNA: TGTGCCAGCAGGGAAGGGGACAGGGTCAATTCACCCCTCCACTTT
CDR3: CASREGDRVNSPLHF

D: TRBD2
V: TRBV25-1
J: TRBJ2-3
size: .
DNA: TGTGCCAGCAGTGATGTACGGACTAGCGGCTCGAATACGCAGTATTTT
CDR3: CASSDVRTSGSNTQYF

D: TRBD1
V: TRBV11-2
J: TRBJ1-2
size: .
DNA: TGTGCCAGCAGCGACAGGGTGTCGGCCGGCTACACCTTC
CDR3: CASSDRVSAGYTF

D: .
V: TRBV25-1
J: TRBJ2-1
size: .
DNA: TGTGCCAGCAGTAACAGGTACAATGAGCAGTTCTTC
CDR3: CASSNRYNEQFF

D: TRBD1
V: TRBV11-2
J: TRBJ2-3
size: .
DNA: TGTGCCAGCAGCGCGCCTGGGACAGGGGTCGGAGATACGCAGTATTTT
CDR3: CASSAPGTGVGDTQYF

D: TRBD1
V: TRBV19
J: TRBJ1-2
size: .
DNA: TGTGCCAGTAGGAGGGACAGGGTGACTTTGGGCTACACCTTC
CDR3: CASRRDRVTLGYTF

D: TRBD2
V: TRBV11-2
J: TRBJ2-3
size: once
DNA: TGTGCCAGCAGCCGAAGACCTCTAGCGGGAGACACAGATACGCAGTATTTT
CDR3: CASSRRPLAGDTDTQYF

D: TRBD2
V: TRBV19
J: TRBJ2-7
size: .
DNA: TGTGCCAGTAGGCGAACTCCCGGGGGGGGCCAAGGAAACTACGAGCAGTACTTC
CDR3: CASRRTPGGGQGNYEQYF

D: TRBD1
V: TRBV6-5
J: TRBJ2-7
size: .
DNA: TGTGCCAGCAGTCGGGACAGGGTCGAGCAGTACTTC
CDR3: CASSRDRVEQYF

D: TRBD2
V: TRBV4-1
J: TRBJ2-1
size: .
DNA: TGCGCCAGCAGCCCGATAGCGGGGGGGCTGCCACATGAGCAGTTCTTC
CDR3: CASSPIAGGLPHEQFF

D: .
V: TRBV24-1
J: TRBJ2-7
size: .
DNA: TGTGCCACCAGTGATTTCGGACAGGGAGGGGACGAGCAGTACTTC
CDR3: CATSDFGQGGDEQYF

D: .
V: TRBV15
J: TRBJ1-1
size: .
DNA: TGTGCCACCAGCAGAGATCCGGGTGGTGAAGCTTTCTTT
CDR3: CATSRDPGGEAFF

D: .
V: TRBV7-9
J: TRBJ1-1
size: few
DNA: TGTGCCAGCAGCTTAGTTCGCAGTGGGAACACTGAAGCTTTCTTT
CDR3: CASSLVRSGNTEAFF

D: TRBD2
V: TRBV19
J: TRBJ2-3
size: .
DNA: TGTAGCGGGGGGCTCACAGATACGCAGTATTTT
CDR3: CSGGLTDTQYF

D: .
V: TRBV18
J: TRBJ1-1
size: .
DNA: TGTGCCAGCTCACTAGGGGAAGCGAACACTGAAGCTTTCTTT
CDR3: CASSLGEANTEAFF

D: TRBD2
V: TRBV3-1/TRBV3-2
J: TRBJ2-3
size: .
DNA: TGTGCCAGCAGCCAAGGAGTGGAACTAGCGGGCGTCACAGATACGCAGTATTTT
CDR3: CASSQGVELAGVTDTQYF

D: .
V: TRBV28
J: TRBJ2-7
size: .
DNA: TGTGCCAGCAGTTTGGTTGGGGGCGGCTACGAGCAGTACTTC
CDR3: CASSLVGGGYEQYF

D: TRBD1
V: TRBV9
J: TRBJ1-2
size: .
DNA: TGTGCCAGCAGCGGGGGACAGGGGGCATCTGGCTACACCTTC
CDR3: CASSGGQGASGYTF

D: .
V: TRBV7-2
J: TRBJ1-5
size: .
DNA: TGTGCCAGCAGCTCACAGGCACCTCCCTCTCTGAAAAGGGCCCAGCATTTT
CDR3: CASSSQAPPSLKRAQHF

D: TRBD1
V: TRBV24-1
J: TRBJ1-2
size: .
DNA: TGTGCCACCAGTGACCCGACAGGGGCGGACTATGGCTACACCTTC
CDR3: CATSDPTGADYGYTF

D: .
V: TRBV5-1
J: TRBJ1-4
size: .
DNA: TGCGCCAGCAGCTTGGGCAGGGGTTCTGAAAAACTGTTTTTT
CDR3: CASSLGRGSEKLFF

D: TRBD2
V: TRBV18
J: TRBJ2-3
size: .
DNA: TGTGCCAGCTCACCAAGCCGGGGGGGCATAAATACGCAGTATTTT
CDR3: CASSPSRGGINTQYF

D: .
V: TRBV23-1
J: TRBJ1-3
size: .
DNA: TGCGCCAGCAGTCGTCCGGGACGTCGGGGGGCCACCATATATTTT
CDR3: CASSRPGRRGATIYF

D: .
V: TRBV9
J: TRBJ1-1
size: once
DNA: TGTGCCAGCAGCGTAGGGGTTCAGGGATACACTGAAGCTTTCTTT
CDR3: CASSVGVQGYTEAFF

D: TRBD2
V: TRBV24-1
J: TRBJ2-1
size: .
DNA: TGTGCCACCAGTTTGGGGGGTAGCGGGAATGAGCAGTTCTTC
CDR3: CATSLGGSGNEQFF

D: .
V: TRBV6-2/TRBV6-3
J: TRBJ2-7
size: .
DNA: TGTGCCAGCAGTTACTCCGCGGACTACGAGCAGTACTTC
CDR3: CASSYSADYEQYF

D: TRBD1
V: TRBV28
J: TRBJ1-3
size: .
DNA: TGTGCCAGCACCGGGGACAGGGGAGGGGGAAACACCATATATTTT
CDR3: CASTGDRGGGNTIYF

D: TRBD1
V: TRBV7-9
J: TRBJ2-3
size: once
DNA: TGTGCCAGCAGCCCGCAGGGGGCGATGGGGACAGATACGCAGTATTTT
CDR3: CASSPQGAMGTDTQYF

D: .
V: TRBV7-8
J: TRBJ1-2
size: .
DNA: TGTGCCAGCAGCTCCTTACTGAATACGGGTGGCTACACCTTC
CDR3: CASSSLLNTGGYTF

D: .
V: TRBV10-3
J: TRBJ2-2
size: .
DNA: TGTGCCATTACCGGGACATCGAACACCGGGGAGCTGTTTTTT
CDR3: CAITGTSNTGELFF

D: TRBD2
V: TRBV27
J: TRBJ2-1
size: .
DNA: TGTGCCAGCAGCAAATGGTCCGGGACTAGCGGGACCAATGAGCAGTTCTTC
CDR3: CASSKWSGTSGTNEQFF

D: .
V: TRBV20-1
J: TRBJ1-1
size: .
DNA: TGCAGTGCTGGGGCCGGGACTGAAGCTTTCTTT
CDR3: CSAGAGTEAFF

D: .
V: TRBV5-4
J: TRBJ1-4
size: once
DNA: TGTGCCAGCAGCCCAGGGGCCTCAACTAATGAAAAACTGTTTTTT
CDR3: CASSPGASTNEKLFF

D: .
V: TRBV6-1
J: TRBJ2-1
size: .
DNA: TGTGCCAGCAGTGAACGATTAGCGGCCTCGAATGAGCAGTTCTTC
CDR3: CASSERLAASNEQFF

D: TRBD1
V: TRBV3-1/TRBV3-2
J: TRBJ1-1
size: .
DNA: TGTGCCAGCAGCCAGGGACAGGGGACAGCTTTCTTT
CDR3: CASSQGQGTAFF

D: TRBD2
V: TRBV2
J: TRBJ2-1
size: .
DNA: TGTGCCAGCAGTGAACGCCAGCTCCAGGAGCGGGAGGGTTCCTACAATGAGCAGTTCTTC
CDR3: CASSERQLQEREGSYNEQFF

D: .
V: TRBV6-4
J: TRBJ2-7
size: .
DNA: TGTGCCAGCAGTGAAGAAGCAGGCTACGAGCAGTACTTC
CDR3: CASSEEAGYEQYF

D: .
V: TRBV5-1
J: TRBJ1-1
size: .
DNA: TGCGCCAGCAGCTTTGCGGGTTCTGGCATGAACACTGAAGCTTTCTTT
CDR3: CASSFAGSGMNTEAFF

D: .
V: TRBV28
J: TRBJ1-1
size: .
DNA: TGTGCCAGCAGTCCAGGGTTCGACACTGAAGCTTTCTTT
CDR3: CASSPGFDTEAFF

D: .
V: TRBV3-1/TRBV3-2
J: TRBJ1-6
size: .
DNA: TGTGCCAGCAGCCAAGAGGCAGGGATGGGCTCACCCCTCCACTTT
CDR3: CASSQEAGMGSPLHF

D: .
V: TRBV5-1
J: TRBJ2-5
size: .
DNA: TGCGCCAGCAGCCCTTCGGGTGGGCAAGAGACCCAGTACTTC
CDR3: CASSPSGGQETQYF

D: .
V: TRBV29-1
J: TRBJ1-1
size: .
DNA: TGCAGCGTTGTTGGGCCGGGGGGCACTGAAGCTTTCTTT
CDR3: CSVVGPGGTEAFF

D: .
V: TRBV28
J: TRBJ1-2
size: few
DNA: TGTGCCAGCAGAACCCCGGCGGGGGGCTCCTATGGCTACACCTTC
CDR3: CASRTPAGGSYGYTF

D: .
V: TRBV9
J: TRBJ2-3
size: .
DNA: TGTGCCAGCAGCGTAGCCCGAAGTCCAACGGGTACGGATACGCAGTATTTT
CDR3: CASSVARSPTGTDTQYF

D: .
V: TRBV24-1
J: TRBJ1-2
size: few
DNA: TGTGCCACCAGTGTGTCAGCGAACTATGGCTACACCTTC
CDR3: CATSVSANYGYTF